This TCR beta chain was recorded in a study of siplizumab effects on memory and regulatory T cells. Study observations and caveats: Whether proliferating Tregs in siplizumab cultures suppress was not functionally confirmed. Naive T cells were seemingly more diverse than memory cells, and major contributions to the alloresponse seemed to be made by them.

This CDR3 has 13 amino acids. The germline V and J ends were trimmed by 5 bases and 2 bases, with 10 bases remaining between them. Germline V gene sequence: CDR1 MNHEY, CDR2 SMNVEV (reference sequence). Concerning this clone: Its target is unknown.

The assay was immunoSEQ multiplex PCR, and TCRdb's table has in-frame clones only and misses some. In the table there are more than 85,000 clones, about 93% of which are singletons. The sample taken for sequencing was CD4+ T cells sorted from blood. The chain has TRBV27 and TRBJ2-7, with D tentatively TRBD2 (6 bases). The TCR sequence derives from a human donor in good health. The CDR3 DNA is TGTGCCAGCAGTCCCACGGGAGCCTACGAGCAGTACTTC. Translated, it gives CASSPTGAYEQYF.